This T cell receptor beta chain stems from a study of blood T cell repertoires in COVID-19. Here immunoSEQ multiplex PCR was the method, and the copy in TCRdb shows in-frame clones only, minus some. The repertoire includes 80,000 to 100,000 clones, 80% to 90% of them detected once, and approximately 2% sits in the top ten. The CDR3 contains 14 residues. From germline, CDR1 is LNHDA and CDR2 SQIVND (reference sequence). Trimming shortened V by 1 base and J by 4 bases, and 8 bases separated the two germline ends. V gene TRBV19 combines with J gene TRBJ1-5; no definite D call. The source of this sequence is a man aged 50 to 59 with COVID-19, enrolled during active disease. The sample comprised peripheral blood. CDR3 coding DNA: TGTGCCAGTAGTATAGTCAAGGAGAATCAGCCCCAGCATTTT. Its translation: CASSIVKENQPQHF.